Below, 30 T cell receptor beta chains from the same sample are listed, as sequenced in a study of identical twins. One entry per CDR3 protein results from TCRdb running MiXCR on the 5' RACE reads. In the table there are roughly 630,000 distinct CDR3 sequences, 7.1% of which are singletons. This sample also belongs to another study, concerning yellow fever vaccine responses in identical twins.

The sequencing sample was made of PBMCs. Receptors were obtained from a woman aged 18-29 years in good health.

This clonotype was observed at least ten times. The chain carries TRBV5-1 and TRBJ2-1; 13 positions match TRBD2. J was trimmed by 12 bases and V by 4 bases; bases with no gene match: 10. The CDR3 spans 15 residues. CDR1 is SGHRS and CDR2 is YFSETQ in the germline V gene. For the CDR3, the DNA is TGCGCCAGCAGCCAAGGGACTAGCGGGAAGGTGGGGCAGTTCTTC. It encodes CASSQGTSGKVGQFF.

This clonotype was seen more than once but under ten times. The CDR3 DNA sequence: TGTGCCAGCAGCCCCGGGGGGGGCTTAACCCAAACCCAAGAGACCCAGTACTTC. The encoded protein is CASSPGGGLTQTQETQYF. This chain connects TRBV6-2 or TRBV6-3 to TRBJ2-5; TRBD2 matches at 8 bases. The J segment lost 1 base and the V segment lost 6 bases, leaving 16 bases of the junction unmatched. CDR1 and CDR2 from the germline V gene are MNHEY and SVGEGT. The CDR3 totals 18 residues.

The chain is built from TRBV15 and TRBJ1-2, with D perhaps TRBD1 (5 bases). V was cut by 3 bases and J by 4 bases, with 15 bases left in between. Germline V gives CDR1 LNHNV, CDR2 YYDKDF (reference sequence). The CDR3 is made up of 15 amino acids. The CDR3 DNA reads as TGTGCCACCAGCAGCGGTAGGACACGTACCTATGGCTACACCTTC. Translation: CATSSGRTRTYGYTF.

The chain recombines TRBV15 with TRBJ2-1; 7 bases line up with TRBD1. The CDR3 spans 15 residues. The trim removed 2 bases at V and 6 bases at J, leaving 7 bases unmatched. Germline loops: CDR1 LNHNV, CDR2 YYDKDF (reference sequence). CDR3 sequence (DNA): TGTGCCACCAGCAGACTCGACAGGGTGTCCAATGAGCAGTTCTTC. Protein: CATSRLDRVSNEQFF.

At least ten counts were recorded for this clonotype. The CDR3 protein is CASSREPGPASYEQYF. The CDR3 nucleotides are TGTGCCAGCAGTAGAGAACCGGGACCCGCCTCCTACGAGCAGTACTTC. V is TRBV11-2 and J is TRBJ2-7, with D perhaps assigned TRBD1 or TRBD2 (5 bases each). Trimming removed 6 bases at V and 0 bases at J, with 18 bases between. The germline CDR1 and CDR2 sequences are SGHAT and FQNNGV. There are 16 residues in the CDR3.

This rearrangement joins TRBV7-9 to TRBJ1-5; D is unclear. The V and J ends lost 5 bases and 2 bases respectively, with 7 bases between them. Per the germline V gene, CDR1 is SEHNR and CDR2 is FQNEAQ (reference sequence). CDR3 size: 13 residues. CDR3 in amino acids: CASSPRRNQPQHF. DNA of the CDR3: TGTGCCAGCAGCCCCCGACGCAATCAGCCCCAGCATTTT.

This clonotype was observed a handful of times. The chain employs TRBV7-9 and TRBJ2-7; D unclear. The germline gives CDR1 SEHNR, CDR2 FQNEAQ (reference sequence). The V and J ends lost 4 bases and 6 bases respectively, with 16 bases between them. This CDR3 is built from 14 residues. CDR3 nucleotides: TGTGCCAGCAGCTCATCACAGCGAGTCTCCGAGCAGTACGTC. Translated: CASSSSQRVSEQYV.

The chain joins TRBV5-1 to TRBJ1-2; no reliable D call. The CDR3 spans 12 residues. V was clipped by 2 bases and J by 8 bases, with 10 bases between them. Looked up from germline, CDR1 is SGHRS and CDR2 is YFSETQ. CDR3 nucleotide sequence: TGCGCCAGCAGCTTTGACCAGACGGGCTACACCTTC. Residues: CASSFDQTGYTF. The complete variable domain, with remaining parts taken from reference TRBV5-1 and TRBJ1-2, reads KAGVTQTPRYLIKTRGQQVTLSCSPISGHRSVSWYQQTPGQGLQFLFEYFSETQRNKGNFPGRFSGRQFSNSRSEMNVSTLELGDSALYLCASSFDQTGYTFGSGTRLTVV.

This clonotype has at least ten counts. The V call is TRBV20-1, the J call TRBJ2-1; TRBD2 matches 10 bases. Germline CDR1 and CDR2: DFQATT and SNEGSKA (reference sequence). Trimming took 1 base from V and 5 from J; bases not matched to a gene: 5. The CDR3 is 15 residues long. CDR3 coding DNA: TGCAGTGCTAGAGTTTTACTAGCGGGGCACAATGAGCAGTTCTTC. It codes for CSARVLLAGHNEQFF.

This clonotype was observed a handful of times. The rearrangement joins TRBV5-1 to TRBJ2-3; 8 bases agree with TRBD2. V lost 7 bases to trimming and J lost 6 bases; unmatched junction nucleotides: 16. This CDR3 has 16 amino acids. Germline V lookup: CDR1 SGHRS, CDR2 YFSETQ. The CDR3 spells CASHSPAGLADDTQYF. CDR3 in DNA: TGCGCCAGCCACTCTCCTGCTGGACTAGCAGACGATACGCAGTATTTT.

This clonotype was seen ten or more times. The CDR3 protein is CASSLGGIGISSYEQYF. In nucleotides, the CDR3 is TGTGCCAGCAGCTTAGGCGGGATCGGAATCAGCTCCTACGAGCAGTACTTC. The rearrangement links TRBV7-8 to TRBJ2-7; D might be TRBD2 (6 bases). The CDR3 extends over 17 amino acids. Germline V gene lookup returns CDR1 SGHVS and CDR2 FQNEAQ. V gave up 1 base and J gave up 0 bases, with 16 bases separating them.

This clonotype was counted ten times or more. The rearrangement joins TRBV20-1 to TRBJ1-2; D ambiguous. Germline values: CDR1 DFQATT, CDR2 SNEGSKA (reference sequence). This CDR3 has 13 residues. Trimming shortened V by 1 base and J by 6 bases, and 12 bases separated the two germline ends. The CDR3 sequence: CSARVGSSNGYTF. The DNA for the CDR3 is TGCAGTGCTAGAGTTGGGAGCTCTAATGGCTACACCTTC.

This clonotype was picked up a small number of times. V and J are TRBV10-3 and TRBJ2-2; 13 bases are shared with TRBD2. CDR3 size: 19 residues. Germline CDR1 is ENHRY and CDR2 is SYGVKD. J lost 0 bases, V lost 3 bases, and 7 bases had no gene match. CDR3: CAISELAGGEKPNTGELFF. CDR3 sequence (DNA): TGTGCCATCAGTGAACTAGCGGGGGGGGAGAAGCCGAACACCGGGGAGCTGTTTTTT.

The chain employs TRBV5-6 and TRBJ1-4; weak D call: TRBD1 (5 bases). V lost 3 bases and J lost 7, with 22 bases in between. CDR1 SGHDT and CDR2 YYEEEE come from the germline V gene. This CDR3 region has 17 residues. DNA for the CDR3: TGTGCCAGCAGCTGGGGATGGCGAGACCGGGGGAGTGAAAAACTGTTTTTT. Its translation: CASSWGWRDRGSEKLFF.

This clonotype was found a few times. The J gene is TRBJ1-1, the V gene TRBV18; TRBD1 matches at 7 bases. V dropped 4 bases and J dropped 0; count of bases not matched to a gene: 5. Germline V gene lookup returns CDR1 KGHSH and CDR2 LQKENI. The CDR3 has 15 residues. CDR3 DNA sequence: TGTGCCAGCTCACAGGGGGCCTTTATGAACACTGAAGCTTTCTTT. Residues: CASSQGAFMNTEAFF. The variable domain in full, with the rest retrieved from reference TRBV18 and TRBJ1-1, is NAGVMQNPRHLVRRRGQEARLRCSPMKGHSHVYWYRQLPEEGLKFMVYLQKENIIDESGMPKERFSAEFPKEGPSILRIQQVVRGDSAAYFCASSQGAFMNTEAFFGQGTRLTVV.

V is TRBV7-7 and J is TRBJ2-5; D is undetermined. This CDR3 comprises 13 residues. With 2 bases removed from V and 2 bases from J, the gap between germline ends came to 6 bases. Germline V gene lookup returns CDR1 SSHAT and CDR2 FNYEAQ (reference sequence). This CDR3 is CASSLFQQETQYF. CDR3 coding DNA: TGTGCCAGCAGCTTATTCCAGCAAGAGACCCAGTACTTC.

This clonotype was detected ten times or more. The chain combines TRBV11-2 with TRBJ2-7; 9 positions agree with TRBD1. J lost 12 bases, V lost 6 bases, and 6 bases had no gene match. In germline, CDR1 is SGHAT, CDR2 FQNNGV. This CDR3 contains 11 residues. The CDR3 nucleotides are TGTGCCAGCAGGGGGACAGGGATGATGTACGTC. This encodes CASRGTGMMYV.

This clonotype was counted at least ten times. This chain connects TRBV24-1 to TRBJ2-1; TRBD2 is a possible D gene (5 bases). Germline V gives CDR1 KGHDR, CDR2 SFDVKD. The CDR3 runs 15 residues. V was shortened by 1 base and J by 7 bases, with 13 bases between the two germline ends. The chain's CDR3 is CATSDFGLAGNEQFF. CDR3 bases: TGTGCCACCAGTGATTTTGGGCTAGCAGGAAATGAGCAGTTCTTC.

The gene calls are TRBV10-3 and TRBJ2-7, with D possibly being TRBD2 (5 bases). Germline V gene sequence: CDR1 ENHRY, CDR2 SYGVKD. Trimming cost V 11 bases and J 2 bases, with 19 bases left between them. The CDR3 length is 14 residues. The CDR3: CAARPGGRTYEQYF. In DNA, the CDR3 is TGTGCCGCCAGGCCTGGCGGGCGAACCTACGAGCAGTACTTC.

This clonotype was observed many times. V and J are TRBV10-3 and TRBJ1-5; possible D gene TRBD1, 6 bases. V was clipped by 0 bases and J by 7 bases, with 10 bases between them. Germline CDR1 and CDR2: ENHRY and SYGVKD. CDR3 size: 14 residues. The CDR3: CAISESGGAQPQHF. As DNA, the CDR3 is TGTGCCATCAGTGAGTCGGGGGGGGCCCAGCCCCAGCATTTT.

This clonotype appeared a few times. The chain couples TRBV4-2 to TRBJ1-5; TRBD1 agrees at 10 bases. The CDR3 runs to 17 residues. V lost 0 bases to trimming and J lost 7 bases; unmatched junction nucleotides: 9. The germline V gene encodes CDR1 LGHNA and CDR2 YNFKEQ. In DNA form, the CDR3 reads TGTGCCAGCAGCCAAGATCTGACAGGGGGCGCAAGGCAGCCCCAGCATTTT. Translated: CASSQDLTGGARQPQHF.

V usage is TRBV4-1 and J usage is TRBJ1-1; perhaps TRBD1 as D (5 bases). This CDR3 is 14 amino acids long. Looked up from germline, CDR1 is MGHRA and CDR2 is YSYEKL. V lost 7 bases and J 1 base, leaving 13 bases between the germline ends. CDR3 sequence reads: CASTLGTGNTEAFF. The CDR3 DNA sequence: TGCGCCAGCACCCTAGGGACGGGGAACACTGAAGCTTTCTTT.

The V and J genes are TRBV5-6 and TRBJ2-3; the D gene is possibly TRBD1 (6 bases). CDR1 SGHDT and CDR2 YYEEEE come from the germline V gene. The CDR3 has 15 amino acids. Between the trimmed V and J ends, which lost 0 bases and 6 bases, there was a span of 14 bases. CDR3 DNA sequence: TGTGCCAGCAGCTTGGCCCAGGGGATAAGCGATACGCAGTATTTT. Translated, it gives CASSLAQGISDTQYF.

This clonotype was detected ten times or more. The rearrangement links TRBV4-1 to TRBJ2-4; tentative D call: TRBD1 (5 bases). The CDR3 covers 13 residues. The V end lost 1 base, the J end lost 10 bases, and 11 bases lay between the germline ends. The germline V gene has CDR1 MGHRA and CDR2 YSYEKL. The CDR3 nucleotides are TGCGCCAGCAGCCAAGTGGAACAGGCGATTCAGTACTTC. This sequence encodes CASSQVEQAIQYF.

This sequence joins TRBV5-1 and TRBJ2-5, with a weak D call TRBD1 (5 bases). The V gene lost 2 bases and the J gene lost 1 base, with 12 bases spanning the gap. CDR3 length equals 15 residues. Germline CDR1 SGHRS, CDR2 YFSETQ. This CDR3 reads CASSFTMGLQETQYF. For the CDR3, the DNA is TGCGCCAGCAGCTTTACCATGGGGCTCCAAGAGACCCAGTACTTC.

The genes are TRBV24-1 and TRBJ1-5, with unresolved D. Looked up from germline, CDR1 is KGHDR and CDR2 is SFDVKD. Between the trimmed V and J ends, which lost 6 bases and 1 base, there was a span of 9 bases. The length of the CDR3 is 14 residues. The CDR3 spells CATSPSASNQPQHF. The CDR3, as DNA: TGTGCCACCAGTCCTAGCGCGAGCAATCAGCCCCAGCATTTT.

There are a few counts of this clonotype. The gene calls are TRBV3-1 and TRBJ2-3, with D maybe TRBD2 (5 bases). The CDR3 runs to 16 residues. Trimming stripped 2 bases from V and 5 bases from J, with 17 bases between. In germline, CDR1 is LGHDT, CDR2 YNNKEL (reference sequence). CDR3 region: CASSQPVGSRGDTQYF. CDR3 DNA sequence: TGTGCCAGCAGCCAACCAGTAGGCAGCCGGGGAGATACGCAGTATTTT.

The V call is TRBV11-2, the J call TRBJ1-1; D is perhaps TRBD1 (6 bases). CDR3 length: 15 residues. The germline gives CDR1 SGHAT, CDR2 FQNNGV. Trimming took off 5 bases at V and 4 bases at J, with 17 bases between the two ends. In DNA form, the CDR3 reads TGTGCCAGCAGCCGACCCGGGGGGCAGGGCACTGAAGCTTTCTTT. The encoded protein is CASSRPGGQGTEAFF.

This clonotype has more than one count but fewer than ten. This chain connects TRBV10-3 to TRBJ2-1; D is possibly TRBD2 (9 bases). The germline V and J ends were trimmed by 6 bases and 10 bases, with 22 bases remaining between them. CDR3 length: 15 amino acids. Per the germline V gene, CDR1 is ENHRY and CDR2 is SYGVKD. The CDR3 here is CAISNRGTAGGEQFF. The DNA of the CDR3 is TGTGCCATCAGCAACAGGGGGACAGCGGGGGGAGAGCAGTTCTTC.

The sample holds many counts of this clonotype. The V gene is TRBV20-1, the J gene TRBJ2-3; tentative D call: TRBD2 (5 bases). CDR1 and CDR2 from the germline V gene are DFQATT and SNEGSKA (reference sequence). V dropped 3 bases and J dropped 1 base, with 17 bases sitting between them. This CDR3 is 16 amino acids long. Here the CDR3 reads CSARNPLAPGTDTQYF. The CDR3 nucleotides read TGCAGTGCTAGGAACCCCCTAGCCCCCGGCACAGATACGCAGTATTTT.